A selection of T cell receptor beta chains follows, all from one sample in a study of blood T cell repertoires in COVID-19. Repertoires were generated with immunoSEQ multiplex PCR, while TCRdb's copy carries only in-frame clones and drops some. The sample has some 76,000 clones; around nine tenths are singletons. Sequencing was done on a sample of peripheral blood. The receptors were gathered from a man aged 55 to 70 with acute or convalescent COVID-19. Both conserved end residues are part of each CDR3. Each record gives: D gene, V gene, clone size, J gene, CDR3 DNA, CDR3 protein. A D gene is named only where the DNA matches it firmly. The size of a clone is reported for some rows only, either as once, few or many, or as a class for expanded clones.

NA	TRBV4-2	NA	TRBJ2-2	TGTGCCAGCAGCCAAGATCCGGGTTCCAACACCGGGGAGCTGTTTTTT	CASSQDPGSNTGELFF
NA	TRBV18	NA	TRBJ1-4	TGTGCCTCATCTCAGGATCAGGCCGAAAAACTGTTTTTT	CASSQDQAEKLFF
TRBD1	TRBV11-1	NA	TRBJ2-7	TGTGCCAGCAGCTCAACCGGGACAGTGACTTCCTACGAGCAGTACTTC	CASSSTGTVTSYEQYF
TRBD2	TRBV5-4	NA	TRBJ2-1	TGTGCCAGCAGCTTGGCCGCGGGGGGACAAGAGCAGTTCTTC	CASSLAAGGQEQFF
NA	TRBV28	NA	TRBJ2-3	TGTGCCAGCAGCTTTCAAGTTTCGGGGAGCACAGATACGCAGTATTTT	CASSFQVSGSTDTQYF
NA	TRBV28	few	TRBJ1-1	TGTGCCAGCAGGTCGGGGAAGAACACTGAAGCTTTCTTT	CASRSGKNTEAFF
NA	TRBV19	NA	TRBJ1-2	TGTGCCAGTACTTGGAGAAAGCATGGCTACACCTTC	CASTWRKHGYTF
NA	TRBV5-5	NA	TRBJ2-1	TGTGCCAGCAGCCCTTACGGGAGCACCTACAATGAGCAGTTCTTC	CASSPYGSTYNEQFF
NA	TRBV5-6	NA	TRBJ2-5	TGTGCCAGCAGCTTGTCGAGTTGGGAGACCCAGTACTTC	CASSLSSWETQYF
TRBD1	TRBV25-1	NA	TRBJ2-5	TGTGCCAGCAGTGAAAGGGGGACAGGGAGAGAAGAGACCCAGTACTTC	CASSERGTGREETQYF
NA	TRBV28	NA	TRBJ1-1	TGTGCCAGCAGTTTTAGTCGGGAAGCTTTCTTT	CASSFSREAFF
TRBD2	TRBV3-1/TRBV3-2	NA	TRBJ2-5	TGTGCCAGCAGCCATCGGGGGGGGGCGGAGACCCAGTACTTC	CASSHRGGAETQYF
TRBD1	TRBV10-2	NA	TRBJ2-1	TGCGCCGCTACGGGACAGGACTCCTACAATGAGCAGTTCTTC	CAATGQDSYNEQFF
TRBD2	TRBV19	NA	TRBJ2-7	TGTGCCAGTAGTATAATCGGGGGAGGGGACGAGCAGTACTTC	CASSIIGGGDEQYF
TRBD2	TRBV9	NA	TRBJ2-5	TGTGCCAGCAGCGGGGTACTAGCGGGAGGGGCGGAGACCCAGTACTTC	CASSGVLAGGAETQYF
TRBD1	TRBV7-6	NA	TRBJ2-7	TGTGCCAGCAGCACCCGACCGGGACAGGGCTCCTACGAGCAGTACTTC	CASSTRPGQGSYEQYF
TRBD2	TRBV4-2	NA	TRBJ2-5	TGTGCCAGCAGCCAAGATCGCGCTAGCGGGGGGGATTCCCAGTACTTC	CASSQDRASGGDSQYF
NA	TRBV21-1	NA	TRBJ1-2	TGTGCCAGCAGCAATTTCCGAGACAGGGATTTTTACAACTATGGCTACACCTTC	CASSNFRDRDFYNYGYTF
NA	TRBV3-1/TRBV3-2	NA	TRBJ1-1	TGTGCCAGCAGCCAAGAAATATTGGGGGGTCCGCGGGTAAACACTGAAGCTTTCTTT	CASSQEILGGPRVNTEAFF
TRBD2	TRBV20-1	NA	TRBJ2-1	TGCAGTGCTAGTATACCCGGTGGTAGCGGGGGCTTCAATGAGCAGTTCTTC	CSASIPGGSGGFNEQFF
TRBD1	TRBV5-5	NA	TRBJ1-2	TGTGCCAGCAGCTTGGAGGGACAGGCAGCTAACTATGGCTACACCTTC	CASSLEGQAANYGYTF
TRBD1	TRBV6-1	NA	TRBJ1-5	TGTGCCAGCAGTGAAGCGGAGACAGGGTTTCAGCCCCAGCATTTT	CASSEAETGFQPQHF
NA	TRBV27	NA	TRBJ2-7	TGTGCCAGCAGTTTAGTCGGCAGGGACTACGAGCAGTACTTC	CASSLVGRDYEQYF
TRBD1	TRBV5-6	NA	TRBJ1-4	TGTGCCAGCAGGGGACAGGGAGAAGCTGGAAAACTGTTTTTT	CASRGQGEAGKLFF
TRBD2	TRBV9	NA	TRBJ2-1	TGTGCCAGCAGCCCACGGACTCTAGCGGGAGGTTACAATGAGCAGTTCTTC	CASSPRTLAGGYNEQFF
TRBD2	TRBV3-1/TRBV3-2	few	TRBJ2-1	TGTGCCAGCAGCGCCAACCGGGGGGGTAGTTCGCTAGCAGGCAATGAGCAGTTCTTC	CASSANRGGSSLAGNEQFF
TRBD2	TRBV9	once	TRBJ2-7	TGTGCCAGCAGCGTAGGCGTAGCGGGGGGGCCCTACGAGCAGTACTTC	CASSVGVAGGPYEQYF
NA	TRBV11-3	NA	TRBJ2-7	TGTGCCAGCAGCTTAGGCCCTGCGGGCTACGAGCAGTACTTC	CASSLGPAGYEQYF
TRBD2	TRBV11-2	NA	TRBJ2-1	TGTGCCAGCAGCTTTAGCGGGGAGCTACACAATGAGCAGTTCTTC	CASSFSGELHNEQFF
TRBD1	TRBV5-4	NA	TRBJ1-1	TGTGCCAGCAGCTGGTCGGGACAGATGAACACTGAAGCTTTCTTT	CASSWSGQMNTEAFF
NA	TRBV5-1	NA	TRBJ2-2	TGCGCCAGCAGCGGGTCGGGTCCCGCGAACACCGGGGAGCTGTTTTTT	CASSGSGPANTGELFF
NA	TRBV27	NA	TRBJ2-3	TGTGCCAGCAGTTTAAGCTCAGGGGCGACCAGCACAGATACGCAGTATTTT	CASSLSSGATSTDTQYF
TRBD2	TRBV6-1	NA	TRBJ2-5	TGTGCCAGCAGTCGCACGACTAGCGGGGGTGAGACCCAGTACTTC	CASSRTTSGGETQYF
NA	TRBV7-9	NA	TRBJ2-7	TGTGCCAGCAGCACCGGGACACCCTCCTACGAGCAGTACTTC	CASSTGTPSYEQYF
NA	TRBV6-5	NA	TRBJ1-1	TGTGCCAGCAGTTACTCTCAGGGCAAGGCTTTCTTT	CASSYSQGKAFF
NA	TRBV5-1	NA	TRBJ2-7	TGCGCCAGCAGCTTCGGACAGTACGAGCAGTACTTC	CASSFGQYEQYF
NA	TRBV6-5	NA	TRBJ2-3	TGTGCCAGCAGGGGAGAGAGGGCCCGCACAGATACGCAGTATTTT	CASRGERARTDTQYF
TRBD2	TRBV7-9	NA	TRBJ2-1	TGTGCCAGCAGCTTTGGTCTAGCGGGATCTTACAATGAGCAGTTCTTC	CASSFGLAGSYNEQFF
NA	TRBV19	few	TRBJ1-1	TGTGCCAGTAGTCCGAATAAACAGGTCTTTGGAGCTTTCTTT	CASSPNKQVFGAFF
NA	TRBV6-5	NA	TRBJ2-5	TGTGCCAGCAACAAAGACTCAAGGGGAAAGACCCAGTACTTC	CASNKDSRGKTQYF
NA	TRBV27	few	TRBJ1-2	TGTGCCAGCAGTTTATCTTCAGGGTGGGGCTACACCTTC	CASSLSSGWGYTF
TRBD1	TRBV10-3	NA	TRBJ1-5	TGTGCCACAAGGAAGGACAGGGGAAATAGCAATCAGCCCCAGCATTTT	CATRKDRGNSNQPQHF